Below, 5 T cell receptor beta chains from the same sample are listed, as sequenced in a study of cytomegalovirus exposure and HLA in healthy donors. The assay was immunoSEQ multiplex PCR, and TCRdb's table has in-frame clones only and misses some. This sample has about 130,000 clones, with about 91% found just once. The sequenced sample was PBMCs. These receptors all stem from a woman aged 18-29 years in good health and CMV-seronegative.

The count of this clone is one. The gene calls are TRBV19 and TRBJ1-1; D might be TRBD1 (6 bases). From germline, CDR1 is LNHDA and CDR2 SQIVND (reference sequence). The CDR3 sequence is 13 residues long. V lost 6 bases and J lost 4, with 12 bases in between. In DNA form, the CDR3 reads TGTGCCAGTAGGGGGGGCGGGAGCACTGAAGCTTTCTTT. It encodes CASRGGGSTEAFF. Full variable domain (rest looked up from reference TRBV19 and TRBJ1-1): DGGITQSPKYLFRKEGQNVTLSCEQNLNHDAMYWYRQDPGQGLRLIYYSQIVNDFQKGDIAEGYSVSREKKESFPLTVTSAQKNPTAFYLCASRGGGSTEAFFGQGTRLTVV.

This chain joins TRBV7-3 and TRBJ2-3; D may be TRBD2 (5 bases). Trimming shortened V by 4 bases and J by 3 bases, and 14 bases separated the two germline ends. In germline, CDR1 is SGHTA, CDR2 FQGTGA. The CDR3 is 15 amino acids. The CDR3 DNA follows: TGTGCCAGCAGCTCCGGAGGTTTGGGTACAGATACGCAGTATTTT. Translated, it gives CASSSGGLGTDTQYF. Full variable domain (rest looked up from reference TRBV7-3 and TRBJ2-3): GAGVSQTPSNKVTEKGKYVELRCDPISGHTALYWYRQSLGQGPEFLIYFQGTGAADDSGLPNDRFFAVRPEGSVSTLKIQRTERGDSAVYLCASSSGGLGTDTQYFGPGTRLTVL.

The chain couples TRBV28 to TRBJ1-1; D gene ambiguous. V was shortened by 3 bases and J by 10 bases, with 18 bases between the two germline ends. CDR3 length equals 14 residues. Germline-derived CDR1 and CDR2 are MDHEN and SYDVKM. Here the CDR3 reads CASSFVAEPRGAFF. The CDR3 coding sequence is TGTGCCAGCAGTTTTGTGGCAGAACCTCGCGGAGCTTTCTTT.

The chain uses TRBV18 and TRBJ1-1; D may be TRBD1 (5 bases). CDR3 length: 16 amino acids. Trimming took off 2 bases at V and 7 bases at J, with 20 bases between the two ends. Germline V gene lookup returns CDR1 KGHSH and CDR2 LQKENI. CDR3 amino acids: CASSPFSGRGTSEAFF. DNA for the CDR3: TGTGCCAGCTCACCATTCTCCGGGAGGGGTACAAGTGAAGCTTTCTTT.

V gene TRBV15 combines with J gene TRBJ2-5; the match to TRBD2 covers 9 bases. This CDR3 has 20 amino acids. Germline V gene data show CDR1 as LNHNV and CDR2 as YYDKDF (reference sequence). J lost 0 bases, V lost 0 bases, and 14 bases had no gene match. CDR3 region: CATSRDTGLASGAYQETQYF. CDR3 nucleotides: TGTGCCACCAGCAGAGATACGGGTTTGGCTAGCGGGGCCTACCAAGAGACCCAGTACTTC. Full variable domain (missing parts from reference TRBV15 and TRBJ2-5): DAMVIQNPRYQVTQFGKPVTLSCSQTLNHNVMYWYQQKSSQAPKLLFHYYDKDFNNEADTPDNFQSRRPNTSFCFLDIRSPGLGDTAMYLCATSRDTGLASGAYQETQYFGPGTRLLVL.